This T cell receptor (beta chain) was profiled in a study of tumor-infiltrating lymphocytes in localized non-small cell lung cancer (dated by TCRdb to the early 2020s). Notes on the research overall: Several histologies were represented in the cohort, which also included both smokers and never-smokers as well as patients whose samples were collected after neoadjuvant chemotherapy. In total, the ICON cohort consisted of 150 surgical patients with localized non-small cell lung cancer who had their tumors resected. TCR sequencing was one of several integrated assays, alongside flow cytometry, multiplex immunofluorescence, RNA-seq, exome sequencing and proteomics, applied to the same patients. Resected tumor tissue and uninvolved lung tissue described as non-adjacent to the tumor were contributed by each patient, with both tissues obtained from the same patient. A total of around 50 patients were part of the paired comparison of immunoSEQ T-cell fraction between tumor and uninvolved lung.

Patient enrollment in ICON started in the first half of 2016, and the final patient was enrolled in late 2018. Fresh tumor and matched uninvolved tissue for in-depth immune analyses, including TCR sequencing, were collected from a subcohort of 76 patients. DNA isolated from bulk tissue, without cell sorting, was used for TCR sequencing. The immunoSEQ assay used for TCR sequencing gave the T-cell fraction in both tumor and uninvolved lung tissue. On the study's bioinformatics: For survival analysis, patients were divided into high (upper tertile) and low (lower two tertiles) T-cell fraction groups, which were compared by log-rank test. Paired tumor versus uninvolved lung differences in T-cell fraction were tested with a signed-rank test. Imported from immuneACCESS, the table was reduced by TCRdb to in-frame sequences with V and J called. These copies leave out some clones; in studies compared against another copy, an unresolved V gene accounts for under half, and the cause of the remainder is not known. D and trimming come from the DNA, and the V and J calls and clone size come from that table. This sample gives about 12,000 clones in total; about 79% of them show up just once. The ten largest clonotypes hold under 5.5% of the sample.

The sample holds one count of this clone. Its antigen is not yet known. Base-call qualities are not available, and no considerably larger clone is one nucleotide away. Points the paper makes about the study in general: Recurrence-free survival showed no association with tumor T-cell fraction measured by TCR sequencing (p = 0.61). In line with immunofluorescence CD3 counts, TCRbeta sequencing supported higher T cell infiltration in tumors compared with uninvolved lung tissue. Different pieces of the same tissue were used for different assays, so technical variation could not be separated from intratumor heterogeneity. Because assay coverage varied across patients depending on available tissue quantity, TCR sequencing was performed for only a subset of the cohort. TCR-derived T-cell fraction did not differ between the flow cytometry-defined immunotypes IM1 (good prognosis) and IM2 (poor prognosis).

Material: lung tumor tissue. The receptor was derived from a human donor with non-small cell lung cancer.

CDR3 loop: CSVSARHLGNEQFF. The bases read TGCAGCGTTTCCGCTCGGCACCTGGGGAATGAGCAGTTCTTC. Here the chain combines TRBV29-1 and TRBJ2-1, with the D gene not clear enough to name. V is cut by 5 bases and J by 7 bases, and the space between the germline ends is 18 bases. From the cysteine up to the phenylalanine, the CDR3 has a length of 14 residues. The sequence is cut down to CDR3 DNA, 42 bases in frame from base 1. Via the germline V gene, CDR1 is SQVTM and CDR2 ANQGSEA.